Below are 26 T cell receptor beta chains sequenced from a single sample in a study of blood T cell repertoires in COVID-19. Profiled with immunoSEQ multiplex PCR; TCRdb holds only in-frame clones, not every one. Of under 300,000 clones listed, around 90% are singletons. Sequencing was done on a sample of PBMCs or T cells enriched from blood (not recorded which). These TCRs come from a woman aged 40 to 50 with acute COVID-19.

The chain recombines TRBV6-5 with TRBJ2-1; possible D gene TRBD1, 5 bases. Germline lookup yields CDR1 MNHEY and CDR2 SVGAGI. This CDR3 region has 13 residues. With 6 bases removed from V and 7 bases from J, the gap between germline ends came to 13 bases. The CDR3 DNA sequence: TGTGCCAGCAGCCAGGGATTTCTGAATGAGCAGTTCTTC. This translates into CASSQGFLNEQFF.

The chain couples TRBV6-6 to TRBJ2-7; maybe TRBD2 (5 bases). CDR1 and CDR2 (germline): MNHNY, SVGAGI (reference sequence). Trimming stripped 8 bases from V and 5 bases from J, with 19 bases between. CDR3 length: 14 amino acids. The CDR3 region is CASSTPRGGNEQYF. CDR3 in DNA: TGTGCCAGCTCCACCCCCCGGGGTGGCAACGAGCAGTACTTC.

A word on this clone: The same CDR3 arises from other DNA sequences in this sample as well. This chain links TRBV4-2 with TRBJ1-5, with 8 bases that match TRBD1. This CDR3 contains 16 residues. J was trimmed by 1 base and V by 8 bases; bases with no gene match: 10. Germline V gene sequence: CDR1 LGHNA, CDR2 YNFKEQ. The CDR3 region is CASGLDRDGSNQPQHF. The DNA for the CDR3 is TGTGCCAGCGGCCTGGACAGGGATGGGAGCAATCAGCCCCAGCATTTT.

The chain links TRBV18 to TRBJ1-1, with D possibly being TRBD1 (6 bases). Looked up from germline, CDR1 is KGHSH and CDR2 is LQKENI. The V end lost 6 bases, the J end lost 4 bases, and 12 bases lay between the germline ends. This CDR3 is 13 amino acids long. CDR3: CASSTTRGTEAFF. The CDR3 bases are TGTGCCAGCTCTACCACCAGGGGCACTGAAGCTTTCTTT.

The V gene is TRBV30, the J gene TRBJ1-1; D remains unclear. Trimming removed 2 bases at V and 0 bases at J, with 4 bases between. The CDR3 is 12 residues long. Germline V gene sequence: CDR1 GTSNPN, CDR2 SVGIG (reference sequence). CDR3 sequence reads: CAWSHLNTEAFF. The CDR3 DNA reads TGTGCCTGGAGTCATTTGAACACTGAAGCTTTCTTT.

This chain links TRBV7-2 with TRBJ2-5, with a weak D call TRBD1 (6 bases). V shed 5 bases and J shed 1 base, with 14 bases lying between them. From germline, CDR1 is SGHTA and CDR2 FQGNSA. There are 15 residues in the CDR3. This CDR3 reads CASSTLRGPQETQYF. As DNA, the CDR3 is TGTGCCAGCAGCACCCTCAGGGGACCCCAAGAGACCCAGTACTTC.

The V call is TRBV3-1 (or the pseudogene TRBV3-2), the J call TRBJ1-1, with D possibly matching TRBD1 (5 bases). The CDR3 extends over 14 amino acids. Per germline, CDR1 LGHDT and CDR2 YNNKEL (reference sequence). V shed 5 bases and J shed 1 base, with 11 bases lying between them. CDR3 nucleotides: TGTGCCAGCAGCTATAACGGACAGAACACTGAAGCTTTCTTT. Its translation: CASSYNGQNTEAFF.

In this sample, this clone turned up a few times. The rearrangement links TRBV4-2 to TRBJ2-5; TRBD1 might be the D (6 bases). The V gene lost 4 bases and the J gene lost 0 bases, with 15 bases spanning the gap. CDR3 length equals 16 residues. Germline V gene sequence: CDR1 LGHNA, CDR2 YNFKEQ. CDR3 amino acids: CASSPRFRGDQETQYF. The CDR3, as DNA: TGTGCCAGCAGCCCAAGATTCAGGGGTGACCAAGAGACCCAGTACTTC.

The gene calls are TRBV4-3 and TRBJ2-1, with TRBD2 matching 8 bases. Germline CDR1 and CDR2: LGHNA and YSLEER. The CDR3 contains 16 residues. After removal of 1 base from V and 6 bases from J, the junction contained 8 bases not matched to a gene. The CDR3 DNA reads TGCGCCAGCAGCCAAGGAGACGGGAGGGCCGCCAATGAGCAGTTCTTC. Translated, it gives CASSQGDGRAANEQFF.

The gene calls are TRBV6-6 and TRBJ2-1, with 10 bases matching TRBD1. J lost 5 bases, V lost 4 bases, and 5 bases had no gene match. Germline V gene lookup returns CDR1 MNHNY and CDR2 SVGAGI (reference sequence). This CDR3 spans 15 amino acids. The CDR3 nucleotides are TGTGCCAGCAGTTTGGACAGGGGGACAAACAATGAGCAGTTCTTC. The encoded protein is CASSLDRGTNNEQFF.

This rearrangement joins TRBV7-8 to TRBJ2-5; D perhaps matches TRBD2 (6 bases). V lost 5 bases and J 5 bases, leaving 18 bases between the germline ends. CDR1 and CDR2 (germline): SGHVS, FQNEAQ. CDR3 size: 15 residues. The DNA of the CDR3 is TGTGCCAGCAGCCTAGGGTTTAGTGCGGGGGAGACCCAGTACTTC. This codes for CASSLGFSAGETQYF.

The chain couples TRBV6-5 to TRBJ2-5, with a possible D match to TRBD2 (6 bases). Trimming took 6 bases from V and 5 from J, leaving 13 bases between them. The CDR3 runs to 13 residues. CDR1 is MNHEY and CDR2 is SVGAGI in the germline V gene. Here the CDR3 DNA reads TGTGCCAGCAGGCCCCCGGGGGTCGAGACCCAGTACTTC. This encodes CASRPPGVETQYF.

This clone was observed a single time. The V call is TRBV28, the J call TRBJ2-1; a possible D gene is TRBD2 (6 bases). V was shortened by 6 bases and J by 2 bases, with 8 bases between the two germline ends. The CDR3 loop spans 13 amino acids. Per the germline V gene, CDR1 is MDHEN and CDR2 is SYDVKM. DNA of the CDR3: TGTGCCAGCAGCCGGAGGGCCTACAATGAGCAGTTCTTC. As protein: CASSRRAYNEQFF. Variable domain in full (rest from reference TRBV28 and TRBJ2-1): DVKVTQSSRYLVKRTGEKVFLECVQDMDHENMFWYRQDPGLGLRLIYFSYDVKMKEKGDIPEGYSVSREKKERFSLILESASTNQTSMYLCASSRRAYNEQFFGPGTRLTVL.

The CDR3 here is CASSHGLAAAYEQYF. The DNA of the CDR3 is TGCGCCAGCAGCCACGGACTAGCGGCGGCCTACGAGCAGTACTTC. V usage is TRBV4-3 and J usage is TRBJ2-7, with 10 nucleotides matching TRBD2. The CDR3 loop spans 15 amino acids. The germline V gene has CDR1 LGHNA and CDR2 YSLEER. Germline trimming cut 3 bases from V and 2 bases from J; bases unmatched to any gene: 4.

The chain joins TRBV30 to TRBJ1-1; 7 nucleotides line up with TRBD1. CDR1 GTSNPN and CDR2 SVGIG come from the germline V gene (reference sequence). CDR3 length: 13 amino acids. V was clipped by 1 base and J by 5 bases; unmatched bases: 4. CDR3 coding DNA: TGTGCCTGGAGTGAAACAGGGGTGACTGAAGCTTTCTTT. It is translated as CAWSETGVTEAFF.

V is TRBV7-6 and J is TRBJ1-1; 7 bases match TRBD1. In germline, CDR1 is SGHVS, CDR2 FNYEAQ. The V segment lost 2 bases and the J segment 0 bases; nucleotides outside the gene matches: 15. This CDR3 is built from 19 residues. For the CDR3, the DNA is TGTGCCAGCAGCTTAAGGGGTACAGGGGCAGGGGGAATGAACACTGAAGCTTTCTTT. Amino acids: CASSLRGTGAGGMNTEAFF.

The gene calls are TRBV9 and TRBJ2-5, with 12 bases matching TRBD2. Germline assignment: CDR1 SGDLS and CDR2 YYNGEE. Losses at the gene ends were 0 bases for V and 5 bases for J; bases not matched to a gene: 2. This CDR3 contains 15 residues. The CDR3 protein is CASSVGLAGDETQYF. The CDR3 nucleotides read TGTGCCAGCAGCGTAGGACTAGCGGGAGATGAGACCCAGTACTTC.

V and J are TRBV19 and TRBJ1-5; 9 positions match TRBD1. Germline values: CDR1 LNHDA, CDR2 SQIVND (reference sequence). V lost 6 bases and J lost 5; bases outside the gene matches: 5. The CDR3 length is 14 residues. CDR3 residues: CASREWTGDQPQHF. Here the CDR3 DNA reads TGTGCCAGTAGGGAATGGACAGGGGATCAGCCCCAGCATTTT.

The rearrangement joins TRBV30 to TRBJ1-6, with 8 bases fitting TRBD1. V was clipped by 6 bases and J by 9 bases; unmatched bases: 4. Germline values: CDR1 GTSNPN, CDR2 SVGIG (reference sequence). CDR3 length: 12 amino acids. This CDR3 is CACDRGGSPLHF. As DNA, the CDR3 is TGTGCCTGCGACAGGGGAGGTTCACCCCTCCACTTT.

This chain links TRBV11-2 with TRBJ1-5; D not resolved. Trimming shortened V by 0 bases and J by 4 bases, and 4 bases separated the two germline ends. The CDR3 covers 13 residues. Looked up from germline, CDR1 is SGHAT and CDR2 is FQNNGV. This CDR3 reads CASSLDRNQPQHF. The CDR3 coding sequence is TGTGCCAGCAGCTTAGATCGGAATCAGCCCCAGCATTTT.

This chain links TRBV5-1 with TRBJ2-1; TRBD2 aligns across 14 bases. V lost 3 bases, J lost 9 bases, and 8 bases stayed unmatched. The CDR3 sequence is 16 residues long. The germline V gene has CDR1 SGHRS and CDR2 YFSETQ. As DNA, the CDR3 is TGCGCCAGCAGCTCGGAGACCGGGACTAGCGGGAGTGAGCAGTTCTTC. As protein: CASSSETGTSGSEQFF.

The chain combines TRBV5-1 with TRBJ2-1; 8 bases match TRBD2. This CDR3 spans 16 amino acids. The trim removed 0 bases at V and 2 bases at J, leaving 4 bases unmatched. Per the germline V gene, CDR1 is SGHRS and CDR2 is YFSETQ. CDR3 DNA: TGCGCCAGCAGCTTGGCCAGCGGGGGTACCTACAATGAGCAGTTCTTC. This gives the protein CASSLASGGTYNEQFF.

This clone was seen once. V and J are TRBV5-6 and TRBJ1-1, with D possibly matching TRBD1 (5 bases). CDR1 is SGHDT, CDR2 YYEEEE, per germline. CDR3 size: 17 residues. V gave up 4 bases and J gave up 4 bases, with 23 bases separating them. Written as DNA, the CDR3 is TGTGCCAGCAGCCGGGGGAGGGCAGTGCTTTTTGGCACTGAAGCTTTCTTT. Protein product: CASSRGRAVLFGTEAFF.

V usage is TRBV20-1 and J usage is TRBJ2-7; 8 nucleotides align to TRBD2. V lost 3 bases, J lost 1 base, and 8 bases stayed unmatched. Germline V CDR1 and CDR2: DFQATT, SNEGSKA (reference sequence). CDR3 length equals 15 residues. CDR3 amino acids: CSASSASGLSYEQYF. The CDR3 DNA reads TGCAGTGCTAGTTCGGCTAGCGGGCTATCCTACGAGCAGTACTTC.

The rearrangement joins TRBV3-1 (or the pseudogene TRBV3-2) to TRBJ2-2, with 13 bases matching TRBD2. Trimming cost V 6 bases and J 5 bases; bases outside gene matches: 12. The CDR3 length is 18 residues. Germline-derived CDR1 and CDR2 are LGHDT and YNNKEL (reference sequence). CDR3 residues: CASSPGTSGTELTGELFF. CDR3 in DNA: TGTGCCAGCAGTCCCGGGACTAGCGGGACCGAATTGACCGGGGAGCTGTTTTTT.

The chain is built from TRBV28 and TRBJ2-1, with 14 bases lining up with TRBD2. From germline, CDR1 is MDHEN and CDR2 SYDVKM. V lost 5 bases to trimming and J lost 10 bases; unmatched junction nucleotides: 13. The CDR3 sequence is 17 residues long. The CDR3 reads CASSPKRTSGGSGEQFF. CDR3 DNA: TGTGCCAGCAGTCCAAAAAGGACTAGCGGGGGGTCCGGGGAGCAGTTCTTC. The whole variable domain, remainder taken from reference TRBV28 and TRBJ2-1, is DVKVTQSSRYLVKRTGEKVFLECVQDMDHENMFWYRQDPGLGLRLIYFSYDVKMKEKGDIPEGYSVSREKKERFSLILESASTNQTSMYLCASSPKRTSGGSGEQFFGPGTRLTVL.